Each of the 28 T cell receptor beta chains below was sequenced from the same sample in a study of CD8 T cells in Susac syndrome. RNA amounts of roughly 0.45 to 1 ug underwent reverse transcription with random hexamers. TCRdb passed the immunoSEQ multiplex PCR reads through MiXCR, listing each CDR3 protein once. The table shows about 300,000 distinct CDR3 sequences, with about 91% occurring only once. Source material: CD8+ T cells from PBMCs. The receptors derive from a human donor with multiple sclerosis.

V and J are TRBV29-1 and TRBJ2-5, with D tentatively TRBD1 or TRBD2 (7 bases each). The V gene lost 6 bases and the J gene lost 2 bases, with 13 bases spanning the gap. Germline V lookup: CDR1 SQVTM, CDR2 ANQGSEA. The CDR3 is 13 amino acids. In DNA, the CDR3 is TGCAGCGTGGCAGGGGGGGCACAAGAGACCCAGTACTTC. This gives the protein CSVAGGAQETQYF.

The V call is TRBV2, the J call TRBJ2-2; TRBD2 agrees at 8 bases. Germline CDR1 and CDR2: SNHLY and FYNNEI. The CDR3 length is 15 residues. After removal of 5 bases from V and 7 bases from J, the junction contained 9 bases not matched to a gene. The CDR3 protein is CASSSSGGPNGELFF. The CDR3 nucleotides read TGTGCCAGCAGTTCATCGGGGGGGCCGAACGGGGAGCTGTTTTTT.

The chain carries TRBV29-1 and TRBJ2-5; D not resolved. Germline V CDR1 and CDR2: SQVTM, ANQGSEA. This CDR3 has 13 amino acids. Between the trimmed V and J ends, which lost 7 bases and 7 bases, there was a span of 19 bases. The CDR3 spells CSALGQSIGTQYF. The CDR3, as DNA: TGCAGCGCCCTCGGGCAGTCTATAGGGACCCAGTACTTC.

This sequence joins TRBV12-3 or TRBV12-4 and TRBJ2-5; no reliable D call. Trimming left V 3 bases short and J 5 bases short, with 4 bases between. This CDR3 has 11 residues. The CDR3: CASSFYETQYF. The CDR3 DNA follows: TGTGCCAGCAGTTTTTACGAGACCCAGTACTTC.

This clonotype occurred once. The rearrangement uses TRBV28 and TRBJ2-7; D gene ambiguous. In germline, CDR1 is MDHEN, CDR2 SYDVKM. Trimming took 5 bases from V and 3 from J, leaving 20 bases between them. This CDR3 is built from 16 residues. CDR3 loop: CASSLNTDSEIYEQYF. For the CDR3, the DNA is TGTGCCAGCAGTCTCAATACGGATTCCGAGATCTACGAGCAGTACTTC.

The gene calls are TRBV11-2 and TRBJ2-5; TRBD2 matches 7 bases. The CDR3 is 13 amino acids. Trimming cost V 7 bases and J 2 bases; bases outside gene matches: 4. Germline-derived CDR1 and CDR2 are SGHAT and FQNNGV. Here the CDR3 reads CASKEAGQETQYF. The CDR3 DNA sequence: TGTGCCAGCAAGGAAGCGGGACAAGAGACCCAGTACTTC. The whole variable domain, filled in from reference TRBV11-2 and TRBJ2-5, reads EAGVAQSPRYKIIEKRQSVAFWCNPISGHATLYWYQQILGQGPKLLIQFQNNGVVDDSQLPKDRFSAERLKGVDSTLKIQPAKLEDSAVYLCASKEAGQETQYFGPGTRLLVL.

The V and J genes are TRBV12-3 or TRBV12-4 and TRBJ2-5, with D unresolved. The CDR3 covers 17 residues. V was cut by 6 bases and J by 2 bases, with 22 bases left in between. CDR3 in amino acids: CASSPPWTTTPQETQYF. DNA of the CDR3: TGTGCCAGCAGCCCCCCCTGGACCACGACCCCTCAAGAGACCCAGTACTTC.

A single count supports this clonotype. The rearrangement links TRBV5-5 to TRBJ2-7; weak D call: TRBD2 (5 bases). The CDR3 contains 14 residues. Germline assignment: CDR1 SGHKS and CDR2 YYEKEE (reference sequence). V was trimmed by 0 bases and J by 5 bases, leaving 12 bases between them. The CDR3 DNA reads TGTGCCAGCAGCTTGGAACCCGGGAATGACGAGCAGTACTTC. It translates to CASSLEPGNDEQYF.

The chain combines TRBV25-1 with TRBJ2-7; TRBD2 might be the D (6 bases). With 4 bases removed from V and 3 bases from J, the gap between germline ends came to 13 bases. The length of the CDR3 is 14 residues. Germline lookup yields CDR1 MGHDK and CDR2 SYGVNS. The CDR3 region has the DNA TGTGCCAGCAGTGTCCAGGGAGGTAGCTACGAGCAGTACTTC. It codes for CASSVQGGSYEQYF.

This chain uses TRBV27 with TRBJ2-7, with 8 nucleotides matching TRBD1. The J segment lost 3 bases and the V segment lost 2 bases, leaving 3 bases of the junction unmatched. This CDR3 spans 14 amino acids. Germline V gene lookup returns CDR1 MNHEY and CDR2 SMNVEV (reference sequence). The CDR3 DNA sequence: TGTGCCAGCAGTTTACAGGGGGCCCGCTACGAGCAGTACTTC. Amino acids: CASSLQGARYEQYF.

The chain recombines TRBV25-1 with TRBJ1-6, with 9 bases matching TRBD1. This CDR3 is built from 15 residues. CDR1 is MGHDK, CDR2 SYGVNS, per germline. Unmatched junction bases numbered 10, after V lost 7 bases and J lost 9 bases. This chain's CDR3 is CASTSDRGDSSPLHF. CDR3 bases: TGTGCCAGCACCTCGGACAGGGGTGACTCTTCACCCCTCCACTTT.

In this sample, this clonotype turned up a few times. V gene TRBV5-4 combines with J gene TRBJ2-3; the D is unclear. The CDR3 totals 13 residues. Germline V gene data show CDR1 as SGHNT and CDR2 as YYREEE (reference sequence). V lost 0 bases and J lost 5, with 7 bases in between. The DNA for the CDR3 is TGTGCCAGCAGCTTGGGGCTGGGAGATACGCAGTATTTT. Its protein is CASSLGLGDTQYF. Drawing the rest from reference TRBV5-4 and TRBJ2-3, the complete variable domain is ETGVTQSPTHLIKTRGQQVTLRCSSQSGHNTVSWYQQALGQGPQFIFQYYREEENGRGNFPPRFSGLQFPNYSSELNVNALELDDSALYLCASSLGLGDTQYFGPGTRLTVL.

The rearrangement joins TRBV29-1 to TRBJ2-1; 8 positions agree with TRBD2. J was trimmed by 8 bases and V by 6 bases; bases with no gene match: 9. The V gene's germline CDR1 is SQVTM and CDR2 ANQGSEA. This CDR3 has 13 amino acids. The CDR3 coding sequence is TGCAGCGTCGGGGGACTAGAGGGATATGAGCAGTTCTTC. Its protein product is CSVGGLEGYEQFF.

This chain joins TRBV12-3 or TRBV12-4 and TRBJ2-1; 9 bases line up with TRBD2. The CDR3 consists of 19 residues. With V trimmed by 0 bases and J by 3 bases, 12 bases remained unmatched. The CDR3 loop is CASSLAGLAVGSYYNEQFF. The CDR3 DNA reads as TGTGCCAGCAGTTTAGCGGGACTAGCCGTAGGTAGTTACTACAATGAGCAGTTCTTC.

This chain links TRBV29-1 with TRBJ2-2; 7 nucleotides agree with TRBD2. CDR3 length: 12 amino acids. The V gene end was trimmed by 5 bases and the J gene end by 4 bases; junction bases not matched to a gene: 1. Germline V gene data show CDR1 as SQVTM and CDR2 as ANQGSEA. CDR3 nucleotides: TGCAGCGTTCGGACTAGCACCGGGGAGCTGTTTTTT. It codes for CSVRTSTGELFF.

The genes are TRBV4-1 and TRBJ1-2; D unclear. This CDR3 spans 13 amino acids. V lost 8 bases and J lost 3, with 13 bases in between. Germline CDR1 MGHRA, CDR2 YSYEKL. The CDR3 sequence: CASATSTYYGYTF. CDR3 sequence (DNA): TGCGCCAGCGCCACCTCGACGTACTATGGCTACACCTTC.

The chain joins TRBV6-1 to TRBJ1-2, with TRBD1 matching 9 bases. The CDR3 runs to 14 residues. Germline loops: CDR1 MNHNS, CDR2 SASEGT. Trimming took 6 bases from V and 6 from J; bases not matched to a gene: 8. The CDR3 nucleotides are TGTGCCAGCAGACATCTCGGGACAGGGAATGGCTACACCTTC. This gives the protein CASRHLGTGNGYTF.

The rearrangement joins TRBV5-8 to TRBJ2-7; possibly TRBD1 or TRBD2 for D (7 bases each). The V and J ends lost 7 bases and 2 bases respectively, with 19 bases between them. Germline-derived CDR1 and CDR2 are SGHTS and YDEGEE. The length of the CDR3 is 15 residues. This CDR3 is CASPVGRGHTYEQYF. DNA for the CDR3: TGTGCCAGCCCCGTTGGGAGGGGGCACACCTACGAGCAGTACTTC.

V and J are TRBV10-3 and TRBJ2-3, with unresolved D. CDR3 length equals 12 residues. Looked up from germline, CDR1 is ENHRY and CDR2 is SYGVKD. With 6 bases removed from V and 4 bases from J, the gap between germline ends came to 8 bases. CDR3 region: CAISPSADTQYF. Written as DNA, the CDR3 is TGTGCCATCAGCCCCTCGGCAGATACGCAGTATTTT.

The J gene is TRBJ2-7, the V gene TRBV20-1, with TRBD1 matching over 9 bases. V was clipped by 5 bases and J by 2 bases; unmatched bases: 7. The CDR3 loop spans 14 amino acids. Germline V CDR1 and CDR2: DFQATT, SNEGSKA (reference sequence). Here the CDR3 reads CSARPRQGAYEQYF. The CDR3 DNA reads as TGCAGTGCTCGCCCACGACAGGGGGCCTACGAGCAGTACTTC.

The V call is TRBV2, the J call TRBJ2-5; possibly TRBD1 for D (6 bases). V dropped 5 bases and J dropped 5 bases, with 12 bases sitting between them. Germline V CDR1 and CDR2: SNHLY, FYNNEI. This CDR3 spans 13 amino acids. This CDR3 is CASSRGYGETQYF. DNA of the CDR3: TGTGCCAGCAGTAGGGGGTATGGCGAGACCCAGTACTTC.

V is TRBV27 and J is TRBJ2-1; 8 bases map to TRBD2. V shed 5 bases and J 11 bases; nucleotides not matched to a gene: 2. The CDR3 length is 11 residues. Germline V gene data show CDR1 as MNHEY and CDR2 as SMNVEV (reference sequence). The CDR3 DNA is TGTGCCAGCAGTGTAGCGGGAAAGCAGTTCTTC. It is translated as CASSVAGKQFF.

The V call is TRBV19, the J call TRBJ2-1; D gene ambiguous. CDR1 and CDR2 from the germline V gene are LNHDA and SQIVND (reference sequence). V was cut by 0 bases and J by 4 bases, with 10 bases left in between. The CDR3 sequence is 15 residues long. The CDR3 region has the DNA TGTGCCAGTAGTATAGAAGAGGCGGCATACAATGAGCAGTTCTTC. This encodes CASSIEEAAYNEQFF.

The chain is built from TRBV20-1 and TRBJ2-1; unclear D gene. Germline V gives CDR1 DFQATT, CDR2 SNEGSKA (reference sequence). CDR3 length: 13 residues. V lost 3 bases to trimming and J lost 7 bases, with 13 bases between them. The CDR3, as DNA: TGCAGTGCTAGCTCTGTAAACTTTAATGAGCAGTTCTTC. It specifies CSASSVNFNEQFF.

The genes are TRBV6-2 or TRBV6-3 and TRBJ2-3, with 8 nucleotides matching TRBD2. V trimming: 0 bases; J trimming: 2 bases; junction bases outside the gene matches: 4. This CDR3 is built from 16 residues. Germline loops: CDR1 MNHEY, CDR2 SVGEGT. Here the CDR3 reads CASSYSLAGPTDTQYF. The CDR3 DNA is TGTGCCAGCAGTTACTCGTTAGCGGGGCCCACAGATACGCAGTATTTT.

This chain uses TRBV12-3 or TRBV12-4 with TRBJ2-1; D is unclear. Trimming removed 6 bases at V and 9 bases at J, with 9 bases between. CDR3 size: 11 residues. The CDR3: CASRVSIEQFF. The CDR3 nucleotides read TGTGCCAGCAGAGTTTCGATTGAGCAGTTCTTC.

The chain combines TRBV13 with TRBJ2-6; 7 bases agree with TRBD1. This CDR3 has 15 residues. Germline trimming cut 3 bases from V and 2 bases from J; bases unmatched to any gene: 1. Germline lookup yields CDR1 PRHDT and CDR2 FYEKMQ (reference sequence). Here the CDR3 DNA reads TGTGCCAGCAGCTTTACAGGGGCTGGGGCCAACGTCCTGACTTTC. Protein sequence: CASSFTGAGANVLTF.

CDR3 residues: CASSIGGLPRFF. The CDR3 region has the DNA TGTGCCAGTAGTATAGGGGGCCTCCCTAGATTCTTC. The V and J genes are TRBV19 and TRBJ2-1; the D gene is possibly TRBD1 (5 bases). The CDR3 length is 12 residues. CDR1 LNHDA and CDR2 SQIVND come from the germline V gene (reference sequence). V lost 1 base and J 16 bases, leaving 14 bases between the germline ends. The full variable domain, its missing parts supplied by reference TRBV19 and TRBJ2-1, is DGGITQSPKYLFRKEGQNVTLSCEQNLNHDAMYWYRQDPGQGLRLIYYSQIVNDFQKGDIAEGYSVSREKKESFPLTVTSAQKNPTAFYLCASSIGGLPRFFGPGTRLTVL.